This T cell receptor beta chain originates from a study of T cell responses to AZD1222 COVID-19 vaccine. General study findings and limits: Following two doses of AZD1222, Spike-specific TCR breadth and depth rose. Scientists sampled the repertoires only once the peak T cell response had passed. Females outnumbered males among donors, who were mostly white British; clonal diversity was possibly underestimated. Baseline serostatus was positive in only 5 to 7 AZD1222 recipients.

To note about this clone: Its target is not known.

The CDR3 is 16 residues long. Per germline, CDR1 LGHDT and CDR2 YNNKEL (reference sequence). Trimming cost V 7 bases and J 5 bases; bases outside gene matches: 9. Method: immunoSEQ multiplex PCR; TCRdb's copy keeps in-frame clones and lacks some. The repertoire includes 85,000 to 90,000 clones, around 91% of them detected once, and around 5.2% sits in the top ten. The origin of this receptor is an adult in good health. The chain couples TRBV3-1 (or the pseudogene TRBV3-2) to TRBJ2-5, with 14 bases aligning to TRBD2. Sample: peripheral blood, taken on day 0 of MenACWY control vaccination. CDR3 region: CASTRLAGGPQETQYF. Here the CDR3 DNA reads TGTGCCAGCACCCGACTAGCGGGAGGGCCCCAGGAGACCCAGTACTTC.